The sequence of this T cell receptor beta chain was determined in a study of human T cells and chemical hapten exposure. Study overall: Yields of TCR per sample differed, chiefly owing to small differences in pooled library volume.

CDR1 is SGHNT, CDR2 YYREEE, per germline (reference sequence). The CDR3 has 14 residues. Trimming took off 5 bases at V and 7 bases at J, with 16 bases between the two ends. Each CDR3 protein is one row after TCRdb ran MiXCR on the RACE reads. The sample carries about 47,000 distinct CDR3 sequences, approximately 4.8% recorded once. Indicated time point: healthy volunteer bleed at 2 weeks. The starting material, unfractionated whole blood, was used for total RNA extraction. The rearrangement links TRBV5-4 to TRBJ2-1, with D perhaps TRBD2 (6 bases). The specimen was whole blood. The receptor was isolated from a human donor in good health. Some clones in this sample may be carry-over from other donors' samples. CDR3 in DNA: TGTGCCAGCAGAGCGGGCGGAATGCCTAATGAGCAGTTCTTC. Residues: CASRAGGMPNEQFF.